Below, one TCR beta chain is given with its context. The antigen remains unidentified. The data originate from a study of T cell responses to AZD1222 COVID-19 vaccine. Study outcomes and limitations: Seropositive AZD1222 recipients at baseline numbered only five or six. Nearly half of the spike-specific TCRs reportedly recognize variant regions that carry no mutations. Spike-specific TCR repertoires showed rising breadth and depth after two AZD1222 doses.

Sequencing was performed with immunoSEQ multiplex PCR; in TCRdb, only in-frame clones are kept and a portion is missing. Of roughly 180,000 clones listed, 80% to 95% are singletons. The source material was peripheral blood, sampled 28 days after the second AZD1222 dose. The sequence was collected from an adult who received the AZD1222 COVID-19 vaccine.

DNA of the CDR3: TGCGCCAGCAGTGAGACTCCCCACGGGGAGCATTCACCCCTCCACTTT. As protein: CASSETPHGEHSPLHF. This chain connects TRBV10-1 to TRBJ1-6; D call uncertain. CDR3 length: 16 amino acids. Germline V lookup: CDR1 WNHNN, CDR2 SYGVQD (reference sequence). V dropped 2 bases and J dropped 8 bases, with 16 bases sitting between them.